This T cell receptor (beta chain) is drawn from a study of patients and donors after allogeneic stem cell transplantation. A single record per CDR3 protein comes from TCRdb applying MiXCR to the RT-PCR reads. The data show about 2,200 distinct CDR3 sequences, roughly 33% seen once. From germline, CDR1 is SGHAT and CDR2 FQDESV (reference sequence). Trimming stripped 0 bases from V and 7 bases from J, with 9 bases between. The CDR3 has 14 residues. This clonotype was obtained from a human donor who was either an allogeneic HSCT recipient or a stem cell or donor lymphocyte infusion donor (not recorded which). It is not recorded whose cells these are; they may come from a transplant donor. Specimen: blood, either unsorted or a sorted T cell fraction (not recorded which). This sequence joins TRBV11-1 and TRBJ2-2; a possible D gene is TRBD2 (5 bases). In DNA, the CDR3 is TGTGCCAGCAGCTTAGCCGAGGGCATCGGGGAGCTGTTTTTT. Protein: CASSLAEGIGELFF.